The T cell receptor beta chain under discussion was sequenced for a study of shared clonotypes between healthy human individuals (dated by TCRdb to 2019 to 2021). Turning to the overall study: Three men and a couple of women, aged 18 to 49 years, made up the cohort. Leukapheresis yielded between about 0.94 and 8.9 billion PBMCs per donor. For each donor, CD4 naive and CD4 memory were each given three plates, CD8 naive was given two plates, and CD8 memory was given one plate. To estimate repertoire size and how much clonotypes are shared between individuals, the study performed deep sequencing of blood TCR repertoires from about five healthy adults. To increase sequencing depth and limit assay-specific biases, different laboratories used diverse techniques to prepare libraries and sequence TCR repertoires.

The full study reports these points: Across a few donors, 5% to 6% of naive CD4, roughly 3.8% of naive CD8, 2% to 2.5% of memory CD4, and roughly 0.4% of memory CD8 clonotypes were shared. Compared with non-shared clonotypes, clonotypes shared by all four sorted-subset donors had higher generation probabilities. Pairwise subsampling indicated that sequencing depth was expected to affect the degree of clonotype sharing among donors. Larger estimated clonotype richness was generally found for naive subsets than for memory subsets. Only blood was sampled, and tissue TCR repertoires likely differ from those in blood. Because the study included only a small number of donors, the genetic and exposure-history diversity represented was limited. Incomplete sequencing was indicated by rarefaction of sorted-subset datasets, despite the large sequencing depth.

The germline V gene provides CDR1 SGHDN and CDR2 FVKESK. The CDR3 runs 17 amino acids, cysteine and phenylalanine included. CDR3 DNA is the only sequence kept; it has 51 bases, read in frame from the first base. V is reduced by 1 base and J by 4 bases, leaving a spacing of 18 bases between them. A word on this clone: The antigen this receptor binds is unknown. Per-nucleotide qualities are absent, and no much larger clonotype sits a single base away.

Healthy HIV-negative adults with no recently reported acute infections or vaccinations were included as donors. Only Caucasian adults living in Nashville, Tennessee, USA were represented among the donors. The CD8 memory samples were a combination of magnetically selected CD45RO+ cells and CCR7-negative CD45RA+ effector memory (TemRA) cells. Blood was obtained by leukapheresis, after which PBMCs were separated by Ficoll-Histopaque density gradient centrifugation and cryopreserved in liquid nitrogen vapor phase. Purity and quantity of every magnetically sorted T cell population were checked by analytical flow cytometry. From each sorted fraction, genomic DNA was isolated and quantified by UV absorbance on a Nanodrop 2000c. TCR CDR3 regions were amplified from genomic DNA by multiplex PCR using the deep immunoSEQ assay. For each cell subset, the extracted genomic DNA was distributed evenly across all wells of several immunoSEQ 96-well plates, and each plate served as one replicate. For sorted subsets, about 200 ng genomic DNA, equal to some 28,000 T cell genomes, was loaded into each replicate PCR. The purified libraries were quantified using a Qubit 3.0 fluorometer, sized with a Bioanalyzer 2100, and then quantified again using the KAPA Library Quantification kit. Each immunoSEQ 96-well plate was sequenced on its own single-read 150-cycle Illumina NextSeq 550 flow cell. As for the original processing: The immunoSEQ output contained only junctional sequences without quality scores, so filtering could not match that applied to full-length reads. Sequences were annotated with PyIR, a Python wrapper for IgBLAST v1.9, using IMGT germline references to assign V/J genes and CDR3. Reads were filtered out if the reads had weak V/J assignments (E-value above 1e-6), no CDR3, stop codons, out-of-frame junctions, or ambiguous translated residues. V3J clonotypes were defined by identical inferred V gene, J gene, and CDR3 amino acid sequence. To compute the percentage overlap between repertoires, the number of shared unique clonotypes was divided by the size of the smaller repertoire. Repertoire richness was assessed with RTK rarefaction, the Chao1 estimator, and Recon v2.1 estimates of unobserved clonotypes. Generation probabilities were computed with OLGA for all TCRbeta clonotypes obtained by the gDNA method from four donors. TCRdb limited this immuneACCESS table to in-frame rearrangements with V and J called. A share of clones is missing; checked studies link under half to unresolved V genes, and the rest is unexplained. That table supplies the V and J calls and clone size; D and trimming were determined from the DNA. Counted in this sample were some 120,000 clones; around 68% of them appeared once. The ten largest clones take up roughly 23% of the sample.

The rearrangement joined TRBV14 to TRBJ2-3; the D segment cannot be called with confidence. The sequenced sample consisted of memory CD8+ T cells sorted from blood. What the cell subset or site label conveys for this sample: CD45RO+ cells pooled with CCR7-negative TemRA cells. The origin of this receptor is a young woman in good health. The CDR3: CASSQAFLGIWADTQYF. The nucleotides read TGTGCCAGCAGCCAAGCGTTCTTGGGCATCTGGGCAGATACGCAGTATTTT.